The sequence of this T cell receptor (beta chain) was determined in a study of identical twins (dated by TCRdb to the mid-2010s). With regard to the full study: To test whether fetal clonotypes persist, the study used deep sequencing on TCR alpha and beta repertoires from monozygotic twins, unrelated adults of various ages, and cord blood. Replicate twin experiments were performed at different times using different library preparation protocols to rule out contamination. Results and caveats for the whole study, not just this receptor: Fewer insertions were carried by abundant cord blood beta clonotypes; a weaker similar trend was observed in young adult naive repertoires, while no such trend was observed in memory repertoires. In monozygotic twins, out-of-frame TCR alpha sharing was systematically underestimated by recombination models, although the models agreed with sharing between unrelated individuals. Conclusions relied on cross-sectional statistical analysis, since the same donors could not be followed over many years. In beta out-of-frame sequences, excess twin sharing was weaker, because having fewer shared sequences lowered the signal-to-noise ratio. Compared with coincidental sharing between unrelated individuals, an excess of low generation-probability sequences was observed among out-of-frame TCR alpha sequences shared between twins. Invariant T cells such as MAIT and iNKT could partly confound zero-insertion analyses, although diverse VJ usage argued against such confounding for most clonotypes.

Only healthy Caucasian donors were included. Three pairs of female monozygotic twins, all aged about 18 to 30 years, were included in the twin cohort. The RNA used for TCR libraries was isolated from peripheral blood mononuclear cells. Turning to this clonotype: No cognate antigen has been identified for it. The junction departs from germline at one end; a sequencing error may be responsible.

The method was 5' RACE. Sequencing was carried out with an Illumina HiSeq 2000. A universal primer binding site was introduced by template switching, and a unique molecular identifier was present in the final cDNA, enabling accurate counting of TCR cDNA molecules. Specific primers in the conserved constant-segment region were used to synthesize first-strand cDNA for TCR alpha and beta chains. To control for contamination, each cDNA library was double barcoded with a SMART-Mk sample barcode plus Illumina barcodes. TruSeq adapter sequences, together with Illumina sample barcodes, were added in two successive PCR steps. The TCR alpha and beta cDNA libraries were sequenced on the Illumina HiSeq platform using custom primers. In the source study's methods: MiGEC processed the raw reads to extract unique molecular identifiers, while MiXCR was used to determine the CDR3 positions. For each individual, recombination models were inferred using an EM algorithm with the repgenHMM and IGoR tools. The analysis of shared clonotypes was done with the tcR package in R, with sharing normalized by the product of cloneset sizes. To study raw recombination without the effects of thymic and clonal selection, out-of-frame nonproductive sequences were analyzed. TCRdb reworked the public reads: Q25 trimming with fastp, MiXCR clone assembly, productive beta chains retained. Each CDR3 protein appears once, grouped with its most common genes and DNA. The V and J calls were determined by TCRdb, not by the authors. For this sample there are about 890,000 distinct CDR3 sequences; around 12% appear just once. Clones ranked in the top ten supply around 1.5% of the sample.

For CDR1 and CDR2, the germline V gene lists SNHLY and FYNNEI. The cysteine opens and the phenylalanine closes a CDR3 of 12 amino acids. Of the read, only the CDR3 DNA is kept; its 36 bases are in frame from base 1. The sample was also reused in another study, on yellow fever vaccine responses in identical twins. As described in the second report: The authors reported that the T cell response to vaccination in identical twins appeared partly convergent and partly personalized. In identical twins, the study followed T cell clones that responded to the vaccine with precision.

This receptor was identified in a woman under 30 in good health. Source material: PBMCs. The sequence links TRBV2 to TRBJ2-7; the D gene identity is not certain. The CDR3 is CASREGLDEQYF. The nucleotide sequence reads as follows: TGTGCCAGCAGGGAAGGGTTGGACGAGCAGTACTTC.